Shown below are 30 T cell receptor beta chains from a single sample sequenced in a study of response to subunit inactivated influenza vaccine. Each CDR3 protein gets one entry after TCRdb re-called the RT-PCR reads with MiXCR. Of roughly 700,000 distinct CDR3 sequences detected, roughly 14% appear once; the ten largest clones hold around 6.5%. The material sequenced was PBMCs from blood, taken around 15 days before vaccination. These TCRs come from a man aged 45-60 years who received an inactivated influenza vaccine.

This clonotype was seen more than once but under ten times. The J gene is TRBJ2-5, the V gene TRBV7-6; 9 bases agree with TRBD1. Trimming cost V 2 bases and J 5 bases; bases outside gene matches: 9. CDR1 and CDR2 (germline): SGHVS, FNYEAQ. This CDR3 has 16 amino acids. The CDR3 DNA sequence: TGTGCCAGCAGCTTATCCGGGACAGGGCCCAGGGAGACCCAGTACTTC. It translates to CASSLSGTGPRETQYF.

The chain couples TRBV5-1 to TRBJ2-5; TRBD1 aligns across 7 bases. From germline, CDR1 is SGHRS and CDR2 YFSETQ. This CDR3 contains 17 residues. J was trimmed by 1 base and V by 4 bases; bases with no gene match: 13. CDR3 amino acids: CASSQANWGQIQETQYF. The CDR3 coding sequence is TGCGCCAGCAGCCAAGCGAATTGGGGACAGATCCAAGAGACCCAGTACTTC.

This clonotype was picked up a small number of times. This chain connects TRBV2 to TRBJ2-1, with D tentatively TRBD1 or TRBD2 (6 bases each). The germline V gene has CDR1 SNHLY and CDR2 FYNNEI. The CDR3 extends over 15 amino acids. The ends were cut back, 3 bases at V and 4 bases at J, with 13 bases in the middle. CDR3 amino acids: CASSEVGGQYNEQFF. CDR3 DNA: TGTGCCAGCAGTGAGGTCGGGGGCCAATACAATGAGCAGTTCTTC.

This clonotype was observed many times. The V call is TRBV4-3, the J call TRBJ1-6; D may be TRBD1 (5 bases). CDR3 length: 16 amino acids. In germline, CDR1 is LGHNA, CDR2 YSLEER. The V gene lost 0 bases and the J gene lost 0 bases, with 6 bases spanning the gap. The CDR3: CASSQETVSYNSPLHF. CDR3 nucleotides: TGCGCCAGCAGCCAAGAGACAGTCTCCTATAATTCACCCCTCCACTTT.

The rearrangement joins TRBV3-1 to TRBJ1-3; D not resolved. Trimming left V 6 bases short and J 3 bases short, with 12 bases between. This CDR3 has 14 residues. Germline CDR1 reads LGHDT; CDR2 reads YNNKEL (reference sequence). The CDR3 sequence is CASRRIGRGNTIYF. DNA for the CDR3: TGTGCCAGCAGACGGATCGGTCGTGGAAACACCATATATTTT.

There are a few counts of this clonotype. The genes are TRBV7-2 and TRBJ1-5; tentatively, D is TRBD1 (6 bases). The CDR3 covers 14 residues. Germline lookup yields CDR1 SGHTA and CDR2 FQGNSA. V lost 6 bases, J lost 4 bases, and 13 bases lay in between. The CDR3 reads CASSGQTGNQPQHF. For the CDR3, the DNA is TGTGCCAGCAGTGGACAAACAGGGAATCAGCCCCAGCATTTT. Filled out from reference TRBV7-2 and TRBJ1-5, the complete variable domain reads GAGVSQSPSNKVTEKGKDVELRCDPISGHTALYWYRQSLGQGLEFLIYFQGNSAPDKSGLPSDRFSAERTGGSVSTLTIQRTQQEDSAVYLCASSGQTGNQPQHFGDGTRLSIL.

J is TRBJ2-7 and V is TRBV29-1, with 10 nucleotides matching TRBD1. The trim removed 6 bases at V and 6 bases at J, leaving 5 bases unmatched. Germline-derived CDR1 and CDR2 are SQVTM and ANQGSEA. CDR3 length: 12 residues. The CDR3 bases are TGCAGCGTGCCAGGGACAGGGGTCGAGCAGTACTTC. Translated, it gives CSVPGTGVEQYF.

The chain combines TRBV28 with TRBJ1-5; no reliable D call. V gave up 3 bases and J gave up 9 bases, with 27 bases separating them. The CDR3 extends over 18 amino acids. From germline, CDR1 is MDHEN and CDR2 SYDVKM. DNA for the CDR3: TGTGCCAGCAGTTTGTTCCCCCGGCACACTGGGGAGGGTAGGCCCCAGCATTTT. This encodes CASSLFPRHTGEGRPQHF.

The V and J genes are TRBV5-6 and TRBJ2-3; no reliable D call. The CDR3 runs to 16 residues. Germline CDR1 and CDR2: SGHDT and YYEEEE. V was trimmed by 5 bases and J by 0 bases, leaving 16 bases between them. This CDR3 is CASRFTTTSSTDTQYF. The CDR3 DNA reads TGTGCCAGCAGGTTTACCACAACGTCTAGCACAGATACGCAGTATTTT.

This clonotype came up a few times. The V call is TRBV11-1, the J call TRBJ2-1; 8 positions agree with TRBD1. V was clipped by 6 bases and J by 0 bases; unmatched bases: 13. CDR1 SGHAT and CDR2 FQDESV come from the germline V gene (reference sequence). This CDR3 has 18 residues. As DNA, the CDR3 is TGTGCCAGCAGTCCCCAGGGGGCGGGCGACCTCTCCTACAATGAGCAGTTCTTC. It translates to CASSPQGAGDLSYNEQFF.

The table lists this clonotype with a few counts. The chain joins TRBV19 to TRBJ1-1; D possibly corresponds to TRBD1 (5 bases). The CDR3 is 15 residues long. The germline gives CDR1 LNHDA, CDR2 SQIVND (reference sequence). Trimming took 7 bases from V and 1 from J, leaving 16 bases between them. CDR3 nucleotide sequence: TGTGCCAGTATTGGGACGTCTTTGGGGAACACTGAAGCTTTCTTT. Amino acids: CASIGTSLGNTEAFF.

This clonotype was recorded a few times. The chain carries TRBV7-9 and TRBJ1-1; D may be TRBD1 (5 bases). Germline values: CDR1 SEHNR, CDR2 FQNEAQ (reference sequence). The V and J ends lost 5 bases and 3 bases respectively, with 10 bases between them. This CDR3 is 13 amino acids long. The CDR3 DNA is TGTGCCAGCAGCCAAGACAGCTACACTGAAGCTTTCTTT. It specifies CASSQDSYTEAFF.

V and J are TRBV12-3 or TRBV12-4 and TRBJ2-7; no reliable D call. Between the trimmed V and J ends, which lost 6 bases and 2 bases, there was a span of 11 bases. The CDR3 extends over 13 amino acids. CDR3 sequence (DNA): TGTGCCAGCAGCCGTCGTGTCCCCTACGAGCAGTACTTC. Amino acids: CASSRRVPYEQYF.

This clonotype has just a few counts. The junction departs from germline at one end; a sequencing error may be responsible. This chain uses TRBV5-1 with TRBJ1-6; 7 nucleotides align to TRBD1. Germline lookup yields CDR1 SGHRS and CDR2 YFSETQ. This CDR3 has 14 amino acids. For the CDR3, the DNA is TGTGCCAGCAGTTCCGGGACAGATAATTCACCCCTCCACTTT. This translates into CASSSGTDNSPLHF.

There are a few counts of this clonotype. The chain employs TRBV7-2 and TRBJ2-7; TRBD2 matches 9 bases. The V segment lost 0 bases and the J segment 7 bases; nucleotides outside the gene matches: 10. Germline loops: CDR1 SGHTA, CDR2 FQGNSA. The CDR3 loop spans 16 amino acids. Here the CDR3 DNA reads TGTGCCAGCAGCTTAGCCGGGACTAGCCCCCAGAGGGAGCAGTACTTC. It specifies CASSLAGTSPQREQYF.

The J gene is TRBJ1-5, the V gene TRBV20-1, with D unclear. Deletions cut 1 base from V and 2 bases from J, with 9 bases between. The CDR3 has 14 residues. The germline V gene has CDR1 DFQATT and CDR2 SNEGSKA (reference sequence). The CDR3 reads CSARVPSGNQPQHF. In nucleotides, the CDR3 is TGCAGTGCTAGAGTCCCATCTGGCAATCAGCCCCAGCATTTT.

The chain uses TRBV19 and TRBJ2-7, with 7 bases that match TRBD1. CDR1 is LNHDA, CDR2 SQIVND, per germline (reference sequence). V lost 4 bases, J lost 5 bases, and 8 bases stayed unmatched. The length of the CDR3 is 14 residues. The CDR3 DNA sequence: TGTGCCAGTAGTAGGTACAGGGGTAGCAACGAGCAGTACTTC. Translated, it gives CASSRYRGSNEQYF. Drawing the rest from reference TRBV19 and TRBJ2-7, the complete variable domain is DGGITQSPKYLFRKEGQNVTLSCEQNLNHDAMYWYRQDPGQGLRLIYYSQIVNDFQKGDIAEGYSVSREKKESFPLTVTSAQKNPTAFYLCASSRYRGSNEQYFGPGTRLTVT.

This clonotype was counted a few times. The chain carries TRBV6-2 or TRBV6-3 and TRBJ2-7; 13 bases agree with TRBD2. V lost 4 bases, J lost 1 base, and 4 bases stayed unmatched. Germline loops: CDR1 MNHEY, CDR2 SVGEGT. The CDR3 extends over 16 amino acids. The chain's CDR3 is CASSWGTSGVSYEQYF. The CDR3 bases are TGTGCCAGCAGTTGGGGGACTAGCGGGGTTTCCTACGAGCAGTACTTC.

This clonotype was detected ten times or more. The rearrangement joins TRBV5-1 to TRBJ1-2; D call uncertain. V lost 7 bases and J lost 4, with 17 bases in between. The CDR3 totals 14 residues. Germline assignment: CDR1 SGHRS and CDR2 YFSETQ. CDR3 nucleotides: TGCGCCAGCTCAAACAGCGGAGGGAGCTATGGCTACACCTTC. Translating it yields CASSNSGGSYGYTF.

This clonotype occurred a few times. V usage is TRBV9 and J usage is TRBJ2-2; TRBD1 agrees at 9 bases. The CDR3 loop spans 17 amino acids. J lost 5 bases, V lost 1 base, and 9 bases had no gene match. Germline V gives CDR1 SGDLS, CDR2 YYNGEE. CDR3 protein: CASSVNDGTGITGELFF. The CDR3 coding sequence is TGTGCCAGCAGCGTAAACGACGGGACAGGGATAACCGGGGAGCTGTTTTTT. Full variable domain (remainder filled in from reference TRBV9 and TRBJ2-2): DSGVTQTPKHLITATGQRVTLRCSPRSGDLSVYWYQQSLDQGLQFLIQYYNGEERAKGNILERFSAQQFPDLHSELNLSSLELGDSALYFCASSVNDGTGITGELFFGEGSRLTVL.

The chain uses TRBV6-2 or TRBV6-3 and TRBJ1-6; 7 bases are a match to TRBD1. Losses at the gene ends were 7 bases for V and 7 bases for J; bases not matched to a gene: 13. The CDR3 consists of 16 residues. CDR1 MNHEY and CDR2 SVGEGT come from the germline V gene. CDR3 in DNA: TGTGCCAGCACTACCCTACCCGGGACAGAAAATTCACCCCTCCACTTT. Its protein is CASTTLPGTENSPLHF.

This chain joins TRBV12-3 or TRBV12-4 and TRBJ2-1, with D unclear. The CDR3 is 11 residues long. Deletions cut 8 bases from V and 10 bases from J, with 12 bases between. The CDR3 bases are TGTGCCAGCTGGTCGGCCACCGAGCAGTTCTTC. Amino acids: CASWSATEQFF.

The V and J genes are TRBV11-2 and TRBJ2-7; TRBD1 matches 7 bases. CDR1 and CDR2 (germline): SGHAT, FQNNGV. V trimming: 4 bases; J trimming: 9 bases; junction bases outside the gene matches: 6. The CDR3 is 12 amino acids. The CDR3 reads CASSSADRVQYF. As DNA, the CDR3 is TGTGCCAGCAGCTCCGCCGACAGGGTGCAGTACTTC.

This clonotype has only a few counts. The gene calls are TRBV12-3 or TRBV12-4 and TRBJ2-7, with 7 bases identical to TRBD1. The CDR3 covers 16 residues. The junction had 6 bases not matched to a gene; V was cut back by 1 base and J by 0 bases. In DNA, the CDR3 is TGTGCCAGCAGTTTAGGCCAGACAGGGTCCTCCTACGAGCAGTACTTC. Protein product: CASSLGQTGSSYEQYF.

This clonotype was picked up a small number of times. The V call is TRBV20-1, the J call TRBJ1-1; weak D call: TRBD1 (5 bases). V was clipped by 1 base and J by 2 bases, with 8 bases between them. The germline CDR1 and CDR2 sequences are DFQATT and SNEGSKA (reference sequence). This CDR3 spans 13 amino acids. The CDR3: CSARGQINTEAFF. The DNA of the CDR3 is TGCAGTGCTAGAGGACAGATTAACACTGAAGCTTTCTTT.

This chain uses TRBV20-1 with TRBJ2-5; 8 bases agree with TRBD2. Germline V CDR1 and CDR2: DFQATT, SNEGSKA (reference sequence). V gave up 6 bases and J gave up 5 bases; unmatched junction bases: 14. The CDR3 has 15 residues. CDR3 nucleotides: TGCAGTGCCCGAGCGGGTAGCGGGGCTCGTGAGACCCAGTACTTC. It yields the protein CSARAGSGARETQYF.

This clonotype was seen a handful of times. The chain combines TRBV11-2 with TRBJ2-1, with D hard to call. The CDR3 runs 15 residues. V lost 5 bases and J 1 base, leaving 12 bases between the germline ends. In germline, CDR1 is SGHAT, CDR2 FQNNGV. CDR3 sequence: CASSLLAASYNEQFF. As DNA, the CDR3 is TGTGCCAGCAGCCTGCTCGCCGCTTCCTACAATGAGCAGTTCTTC.

This clonotype was detected only a few times. The V call is TRBV7-9, the J call TRBJ2-3; no clear D gene. Between the trimmed V and J ends, which lost 1 base and 6 bases, there was a span of 11 bases. The germline V gene has CDR1 SEHNR and CDR2 FQNEAQ (reference sequence). The CDR3 extends over 14 amino acids. For the CDR3, the DNA is TGTGCCAGCAGCTTAGTTCAGGTTTACGATACGCAGTATTTT. It translates to CASSLVQVYDTQYF.

The chain combines TRBV5-6 with TRBJ2-3, with D possibly called TRBD1 or TRBD2 (5 bases each). CDR1 is SGHDT, CDR2 YYEEEE, per germline. The CDR3 loop spans 14 amino acids. Trimming took off 7 bases at V and 6 bases at J, with 18 bases between the two ends. The CDR3 DNA reads as TGTGCCAGCTCCCCCCCAGGGACGTTGGATACGCAGTATTTT. Its translation is CASSPPGTLDTQYF. Filled out from reference TRBV5-6 and TRBJ2-3, the complete variable domain reads DAGVTQSPTHLIKTRGQQVTLRCSPKSGHDTVSWYQQALGQGPQFIFQYYEEEERQRGNFPDRFSGHQFPNYSSELNVNALLLGDSALYLCASSPPGTLDTQYFGPGTRLTVL.

The J gene is TRBJ1-6, the V gene TRBV4-1, with D possibly matching TRBD1 (6 bases). The CDR3 sequence is 17 residues long. The V end lost 0 bases, the J end lost 7 bases, and 16 bases lay between the germline ends. Germline lookup yields CDR1 MGHRA and CDR2 YSYEKL. CDR3 DNA sequence: TGCGCCAGCAGCCAAGAGATCGGGGTGGGGGGCAATTCACCCCTCCACTTT. Amino acid sequence: CASSQEIGVGGNSPLHF.